The rows below give T cell receptor beta chains drawn from one sample of a study of shared clonotypes between healthy human individuals. This table comes from immunoSEQ multiplex PCR, and its TCRdb copy is limited to in-frame clones, with some not included. Of a few hundred thousand clones in the sample, about 97% were seen once. Sample: naive CD4+ T cells sorted from blood. Receptors originate from a woman aged 25 to 39 in good health. CDR3s include the opening cysteine and the closing phenylalanine or tryptophan. D genes are given only for firm matches. Clone sizes are given selectively: once, few, many, or a class where the clone is expanded.

clone size: .; V gene: TRBV11-1; J gene: TRBJ1-2; D gene: .; CDR3 protein: CASTELGVGGYTF; CDR3 DNA: TGTGCCAGCACCGAACTGGGGGTTGGTGGCTACACCTTC
clone size: .; V gene: TRBV6-6; J gene: TRBJ1-5; D gene: .; CDR3 protein: CASSQGVFQPQHF; CDR3 DNA: TGTGCCAGCAGTCAAGGGGTCTTTCAGCCCCAGCATTTT
clone size: .; V gene: TRBV7-9; J gene: TRBJ2-7; D gene: .; CDR3 protein: CASSFSGYEQYF; CDR3 DNA: TGTGCCAGCAGCTTTTCGGGATACGAGCAGTACTTC
clone size: .; V gene: TRBV19; J gene: TRBJ2-7; D gene: .; CDR3 protein: CASIEDNRDGEQYF; CDR3 DNA: TGTGCCAGTATCGAAGATAACAGAGACGGCGAGCAGTACTTC
clone size: .; V gene: TRBV11-2; J gene: TRBJ2-5; D gene: .; CDR3 protein: CASSLGLEETQYF; CDR3 DNA: TGTGCCAGCAGCTTAGGCCTGGAAGAGACCCAGTACTTC
clone size: once; V gene: TRBV19; J gene: TRBJ2-5; D gene: .; CDR3 protein: CASSIGGTQYF; CDR3 DNA: TGTGCCAGTAGTATAGGGGGGACCCAGTACTTC
clone size: .; V gene: TRBV5-1; J gene: TRBJ2-7; D gene: .; CDR3 protein: CASSLSRRALRYEQYF; CDR3 DNA: TGCGCCAGCAGCTTGTCCAGGCGAGCCTTGCGCTACGAGCAGTACTTC
clone size: .; V gene: TRBV7-9; J gene: TRBJ2-1; D gene: .; CDR3 protein: CASKGLGGNEQFF; CDR3 DNA: TGTGCCAGCAAAGGACTGGGTGGAAATGAGCAGTTCTTC
clone size: .; V gene: TRBV28; J gene: TRBJ1-4; D gene: .; CDR3 protein: CASRGRVRRNPMRELFF; CDR3 DNA: TGTGCCAGCAGGGGTAGGGTTCGACGGAATCCAATGAGGGAACTGTTTTTT
clone size: .; V gene: TRBV29-1; J gene: TRBJ2-7; D gene: .; CDR3 protein: CSVESGAEQYF; CDR3 DNA: TGCAGCGTTGAGTCCGGGGCCGAGCAGTACTTC
clone size: .; V gene: TRBV7-2; J gene: TRBJ2-7; D gene: .; CDR3 protein: CASSSSVGYEQYF; CDR3 DNA: TGTGCCAGCAGCTCCTCAGTGGGCTACGAGCAGTACTTC